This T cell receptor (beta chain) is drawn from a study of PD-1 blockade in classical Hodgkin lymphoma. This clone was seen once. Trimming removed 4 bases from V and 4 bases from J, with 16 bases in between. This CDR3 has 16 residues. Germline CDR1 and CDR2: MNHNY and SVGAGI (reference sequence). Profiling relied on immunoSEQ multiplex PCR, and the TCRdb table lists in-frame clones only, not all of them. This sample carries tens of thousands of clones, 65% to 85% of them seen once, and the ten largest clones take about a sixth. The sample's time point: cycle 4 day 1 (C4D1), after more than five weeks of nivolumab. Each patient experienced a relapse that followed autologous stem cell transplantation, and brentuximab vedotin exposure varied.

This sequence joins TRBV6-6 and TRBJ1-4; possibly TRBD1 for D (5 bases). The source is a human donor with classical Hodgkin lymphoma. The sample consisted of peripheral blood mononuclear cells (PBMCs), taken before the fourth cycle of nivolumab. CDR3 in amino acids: CASSSVSWGVNEKLFF. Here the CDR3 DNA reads TGTGCCAGCAGTTCAGTTTCGTGGGGCGTTAATGAAAAACTGTTTTTT.